A single sample gave rise to the 13 T cell receptor beta chains below, sequenced in a study of vaccination and CD4 T cells after COVID-19. The time point was: late sampling 161 to 241 days after vaccination in a few convalescent patients. This sample's treatment: approximately nine-day PBMC culture with coronavirus spike peptide pools or control peptides (ViraFEST assay). Their specific antigens are unknown. Sequenced with the Oncomine TCR Beta short-read assay was DNA taken from cultured CD4+ T cells. TCRdb redid the calling of the PCR reads with MiXCR, one entry per CDR3 protein. The top ten hold approximately 17% of the sample, which has approximately 17,000 distinct CDR3 sequences, 45% to 65% seen once. Material: CD4+ T cells from blood, cultured in vitro, obtained about 7 months after SARS-CoV-2 vaccination. The receptor source for this set is a human donor who had recovered from COVID-19.

This chain uses TRBV7-2 with TRBJ2-1; 7 bases are a match to TRBD2. Germline V gene data show CDR1 as SGHTA and CDR2 as FQGNSA. J lost 7 bases, V lost 0 bases, and 9 bases had no gene match. This CDR3 is built from 16 residues. The chain's CDR3 is CASSLAGGVGGNEQFF. In DNA form, the CDR3 reads TGTGCCAGCAGCTTAGCGGGAGGAGTGGGGGGGAATGAGCAGTTCTTC.

A few counts support this clonotype. The chain uses TRBV20-1 and TRBJ2-1, with 7 bases aligning to TRBD1. The CDR3 has 13 amino acids. The V segment lost 5 bases and the J segment 4 bases; nucleotides outside the gene matches: 5. Germline CDR1 DFQATT, CDR2 SNEGSKA (reference sequence). Here the CDR3 reads CSARGQIYNEQFF. DNA for the CDR3: TGCAGTGCTCGGGGACAGATATACAATGAGCAGTTCTTC.

The chain recombines TRBV19 with TRBJ2-5; D is tentatively TRBD1 or TRBD2 (5 bases each). This CDR3 is 13 amino acids long. Trimming stripped 5 bases from V and 4 bases from J, with 11 bases between. Germline CDR1 is LNHDA and CDR2 is SQIVND (reference sequence). The CDR3 coding sequence is TGTGCCAGTAGTCTGAACGGGGCAGAGACCCAGTACTTC. Residues: CASSLNGAETQYF.

The table lists this clonotype with a few counts. The chain combines TRBV20-1 with TRBJ1-1, with D tentatively TRBD1 (6 bases). Per the germline V gene, CDR1 is DFQATT and CDR2 is SNEGSKA (reference sequence). This CDR3 contains 15 residues. V lost 3 bases and J 1 base, leaving 15 bases between the germline ends. The CDR3: CSARSGGRGNTEAFF. The DNA of the CDR3 is TGCAGTGCTAGGTCCGGGGGGCGGGGGAACACTGAAGCTTTCTTT.

This clonotype was seen a handful of times. The DNA of the CDR3 is TGCAGTGCTCCAGGGGTGGGCTACGAGCAGTACTTC. Protein sequence: CSAPGVGYEQYF. This sequence joins TRBV20-1 and TRBJ2-7; tentative D call: TRBD1 (6 bases). V shed 5 bases and J shed 3 bases, with 11 bases lying between them. The V gene's germline CDR1 is DFQATT and CDR2 SNEGSKA (reference sequence). The CDR3 extends over 12 amino acids.

This clonotype was detected only a few times. The genes are TRBV6-1 and TRBJ1-1, with D possibly TRBD1 on 6 matching bases. There are 14 residues in the CDR3. Germline V CDR1 and CDR2: MNHNS, SASEGT. Between the trimmed V and J ends, which lost 6 bases and 4 bases, there was a span of 15 bases. The CDR3 nucleotides read TGTGCCAGCAGACAGGGCGTTCGGGTCACTGAAGCTTTCTTT. Encoded protein: CASRQGVRVTEAFF.

This clonotype was recorded once. V and J are TRBV19 and TRBJ1-6; tentatively, D is TRBD1 (5 bases). CDR3 length: 15 residues. Germline values: CDR1 LNHDA, CDR2 SQIVND (reference sequence). Trimming pared 3 bases from V and 7 bases from J, leaving 13 bases between. The CDR3 reads CASSIRPGLNSPLHF. The CDR3 nucleotides read TGTGCCAGTAGTATTCGCCCGGGACTAAATTCACCCCTCCACTTT.

In this sample, this clonotype turned up a few times. The chain uses TRBV20-1 and TRBJ2-3; 8 nucleotides agree with TRBD2. CDR3 length equals 13 residues. Germline V gene lookup returns CDR1 DFQATT and CDR2 SNEGSKA (reference sequence). With V trimmed by 7 bases and J by 8 bases, 11 bases remained unmatched. DNA of the CDR3: TGCAGTGTTTTGAGCGGGAGCTTTGGTACGCAGTATTTT. It translates to CSVLSGSFGTQYF.

This clonotype was picked up a small number of times. V is TRBV7-9 and J is TRBJ2-7; 9 bases are a match to TRBD1. Germline V CDR1 and CDR2: SEHNR, FQNEAQ (reference sequence). This CDR3 spans 14 amino acids. The ends lost 1 base at V and 7 bases at J; junction bases unmatched: 5. CDR3 DNA: TGTGCCAGCAGCTTAGGGGACAGGGTGGTTGAGCAGTACTTC. Translated, it gives CASSLGDRVVEQYF. The full variable domain, in which reference TRBV7-9 and TRBJ2-7 provide the parts outside the CDR3, is DTGVSQNPRHKITKRGQNVTFRCDPISEHNRLYWYRQTLGQGPEFLTYFQNEAQLEKSRLLSDRFSAERPKGSFSTLEIQRTEQGDSAMYLCASSLGDRVVEQYFGPGTRLTVT.

This chain links TRBV4-2 with TRBJ1-2; perhaps TRBD1 as D (5 bases). V lost 0 bases, J lost 5 bases, and 16 bases lay in between. The CDR3 is 16 amino acids. The V gene's germline CDR1 is LGHNA and CDR2 YNFKEQ. The CDR3 DNA follows: TGTGCCAGCAGCCAAGAGGGGGGATCTACCCAATATGGCTACACCTTC. This codes for CASSQEGGSTQYGYTF.

This clonotype was observed a few times. The chain has TRBV20-1 and TRBJ2-1; D ambiguous. There are 12 residues in the CDR3. V was pared by 2 bases and J by 4 bases, with 6 bases between. The germline V gene encodes CDR1 DFQATT and CDR2 SNEGSKA (reference sequence). The CDR3 here is CSARSHYNEQFF. For the CDR3, the DNA is TGCAGTGCTAGAAGCCATTACAATGAGCAGTTCTTC.

There are a few counts of this clonotype. This chain joins TRBV7-2 and TRBJ1-6; 8 bases are shared with TRBD1. Germline V CDR1 and CDR2: SGHTA, FQGNSA. There are 17 residues in the CDR3. V was pared by 5 bases and J by 0 bases, with 6 bases of the junction left unmatched. This CDR3 reads CASSNTGGLSYNSPLHF. The CDR3 DNA is TGTGCCAGCAGCAACACAGGGGGTCTCTCCTATAATTCACCCCTCCACTTT. Complete variable domain (other parts from reference TRBV7-2 and TRBJ1-6): GAGVSQSPSNKVTEKGKDVELRCDPISGHTALYWYRQSLGQGLEFLIYFQGNSAPDKSGLPSDRFSAERTGGSVSTLTIQRTQQEDSAVYLCASSNTGGLSYNSPLHFGNGTRLTVT.

The rearrangement joins TRBV6-1 to TRBJ2-7, with 9 bases lining up with TRBD1. Germline CDR1 MNHNS, CDR2 SASEGT. The CDR3 totals 14 residues. Trimming removed 4 bases from V and 5 bases from J; junction bases left unmatched: 6. This CDR3 reads CASSGRTGVHEQYF. As DNA, the CDR3 is TGTGCCAGCAGTGGCCGGACAGGGGTCCACGAGCAGTACTTC.